These 3 T cell receptor beta chains share one sample of origin, sequenced in a study of blood T cell repertoires in COVID-19. Assay used: immunoSEQ multiplex PCR; TCRdb lists only in-frame clones, some missing. Of tens of thousands of clones in the sample, around 90% were seen once. Sequenced material: peripheral blood. The source is a man between 60 and 70 years old with acute or convalescent COVID-19.

The chain combines TRBV13 with TRBJ2-4; possible D gene TRBD2, 6 bases. CDR1 and CDR2 from the germline V gene are PRHDT and FYEKMQ (reference sequence). The V and J ends lost 2 bases and 4 bases respectively, with 24 bases between them. There are 19 residues in the CDR3. The CDR3 loop is CASSLYKGGEASGKNIQYF. The CDR3 DNA follows: TGTGCCAGCAGCTTATATAAGGGCGGGGAGGCGAGCGGTAAAAACATTCAGTACTTC.

The rearrangement joins TRBV5-6 to TRBJ2-7, with D possibly being TRBD1 (6 bases). The germline V and J ends were trimmed by 2 bases and 6 bases, with 9 bases remaining between them. From germline, CDR1 is SGHDT and CDR2 YYEEEE. CDR3 length: 12 residues. The CDR3 loop is CASSFQGFEQYF. CDR3 nucleotides: TGTGCCAGCAGCTTCCAGGGGTTCGAGCAGTACTTC. Based on the CDR3 plus reference TRBV5-6 and TRBJ2-7, the full variable domain is DAGVTQSPTHLIKTRGQQVTLRCSPKSGHDTVSWYQQALGQGPQFIFQYYEEEERQRGNFPDRFSGHQFPNYSSELNVNALLLGDSALYLCASSFQGFEQYFGPGTRLTVT.

V and J are TRBV3-1 (or the pseudogene TRBV3-2) and TRBJ1-2; D call uncertain. This CDR3 spans 12 amino acids. V was pared by 0 bases and J by 7 bases, with 6 bases between. Germline V CDR1 and CDR2: LGHDT, YNNKEL (reference sequence). CDR3 sequence: CASSQEWAGYTF. In DNA form, the CDR3 reads TGTGCCAGCAGCCAAGAGTGGGCTGGCTACACCTTC.